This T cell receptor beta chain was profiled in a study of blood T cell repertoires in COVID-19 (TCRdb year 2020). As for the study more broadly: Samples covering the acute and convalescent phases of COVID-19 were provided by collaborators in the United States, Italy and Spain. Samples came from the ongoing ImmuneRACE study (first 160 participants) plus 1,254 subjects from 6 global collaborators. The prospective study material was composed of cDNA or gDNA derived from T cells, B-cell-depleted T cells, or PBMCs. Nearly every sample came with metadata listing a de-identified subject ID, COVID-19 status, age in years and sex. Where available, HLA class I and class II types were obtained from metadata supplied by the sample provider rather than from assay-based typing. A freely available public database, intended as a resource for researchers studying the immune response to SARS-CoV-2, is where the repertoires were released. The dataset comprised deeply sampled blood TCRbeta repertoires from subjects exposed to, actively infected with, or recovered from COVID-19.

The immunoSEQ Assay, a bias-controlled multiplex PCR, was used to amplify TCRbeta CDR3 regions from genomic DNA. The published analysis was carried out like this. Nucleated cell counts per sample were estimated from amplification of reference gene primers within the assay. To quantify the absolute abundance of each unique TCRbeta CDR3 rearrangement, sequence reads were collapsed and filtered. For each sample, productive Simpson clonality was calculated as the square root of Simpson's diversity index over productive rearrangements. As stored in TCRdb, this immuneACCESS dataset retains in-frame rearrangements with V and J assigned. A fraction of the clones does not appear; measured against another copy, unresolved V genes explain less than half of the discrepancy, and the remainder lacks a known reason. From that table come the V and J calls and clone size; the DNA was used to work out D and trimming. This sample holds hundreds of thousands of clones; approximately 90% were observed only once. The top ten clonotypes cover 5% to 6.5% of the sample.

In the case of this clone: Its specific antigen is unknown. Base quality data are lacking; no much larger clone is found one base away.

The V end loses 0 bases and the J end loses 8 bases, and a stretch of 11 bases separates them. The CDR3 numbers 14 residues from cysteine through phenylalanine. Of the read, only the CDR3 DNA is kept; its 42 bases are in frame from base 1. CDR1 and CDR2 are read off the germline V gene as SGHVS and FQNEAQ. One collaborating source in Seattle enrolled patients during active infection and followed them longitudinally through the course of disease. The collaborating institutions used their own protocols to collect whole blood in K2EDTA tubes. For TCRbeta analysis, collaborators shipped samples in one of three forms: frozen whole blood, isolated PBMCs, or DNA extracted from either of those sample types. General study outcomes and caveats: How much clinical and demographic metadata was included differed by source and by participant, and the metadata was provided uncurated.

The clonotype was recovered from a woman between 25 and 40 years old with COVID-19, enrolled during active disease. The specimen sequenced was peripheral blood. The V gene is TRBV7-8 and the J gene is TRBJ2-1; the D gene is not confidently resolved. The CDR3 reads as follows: CASSLALSAHEQFF. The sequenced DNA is TGTGCCAGCAGCTTAGCGCTAAGCGCCCATGAGCAGTTCTTC.